A selection of T cell receptor beta chains follows, all from one sample in a study of blood T cell repertoires in COVID-19. Only in-frame clones appear in the TCRdb table, and some are missing; sequencing was by immunoSEQ multiplex PCR. The sample consists of approximately 81,000 clones, roughly four fifths of them appearing once. The material sequenced was peripheral blood. The receptors here all came from a human donor in a cohort sampled during active COVID-19. CDR3s include the opening cysteine and the closing phenylalanine or tryptophan. The listing skips clone size in some rows; elsewhere it reads once, few, many or a size class.

v_call,j_call,clone_size,cdr3_aa
TRBV11-2,TRBJ2-7,NA,CASSFRDFTYEQYF
TRBV6-1,TRBJ2-7,NA,CASSEAEAGRLYEQYF
TRBV6-6,TRBJ2-7,NA,CASGQYTYEQYF
TRBV21-1,TRBJ2-7,NA,CASSESGGAYEQYF
TRBV11-2,TRBJ2-7,NA,CASSTGQVFTYEQYF
TRBV4-2,TRBJ1-1,NA,CASSQVGTGGRTEAFF
TRBV5-1,TRBJ1-2,NA,CASSLSSTGGYGYTF
TRBV2,TRBJ1-1,NA,CASSEVRDREAFF
TRBV5-1,TRBJ2-2,NA,CASRASGLNTGELFF
TRBV6-2/TRBV6-3,TRBJ2-7,NA,CASSPRGRRTYEQYF
TRBV18,TRBJ1-2,NA,CASSRIGQDDGYTF
TRBV4-2,TRBJ1-2,NA,CASSQGTGGGYGYTF
TRBV27,TRBJ2-2,NA,CASMQGWTGELFF
TRBV6-5,TRBJ2-3,few,CASSQRGGTQYF
TRBV7-2,TRBJ2-5,NA,CASSLGAGLAGGRWQTQYF
TRBV19,TRBJ2-2,NA,CASSIQTRELFF
TRBV6-5,TRBJ1-1,NA,CASSYSLLGPEAFF
TRBV10-3,TRBJ2-3,once,CAISESSGGYTDTQYF
TRBV5-1,TRBJ2-1,NA,CASSLASGGVEQFF
TRBV2,TRBJ1-2,NA,CASSHRAEGYTF
TRBV5-1,TRBJ2-7,NA,CASSLTQTESYEQYF
TRBV2,TRBJ2-3,NA,CASRLDRGTDTQYF
TRBV6-6,TRBJ2-7,NA,CASNDGQGSSYEQYF
TRBV25-1,TRBJ1-1,once,CASRETGENTEAFF
TRBV7-9,TRBJ2-7,once,CASSPGQGQGNYEQYF
TRBV6-5,TRBJ2-7,NA,CASSLTGSYSYEQYF
TRBV7-2,TRBJ2-7,NA,CASSLVGGGSSYEQYF
TRBV4-1,TRBJ1-5,NA,CASSQDGWGHSNQPQHF
TRBV6-6,TRBJ1-4,once,CASSYRLGSTNEKLFF
TRBV2,TRBJ2-3,once,CASSPGGGFTDTQYF
TRBV19,TRBJ2-1,few,CASSISSVSYNEQFF
TRBV9,TRBJ2-1,once,CASSMQQGALRSEQFF
TRBV7-9,TRBJ2-7,many,CASSPDRLEWLSYEQYF
TRBV2,TRBJ2-2,NA,CASSKGAGELFF
TRBV11-3,TRBJ2-7,NA,CASSPGQGYEQYF
TRBV27,TRBJ2-3,few,CASRLSAVRTDTQYF
TRBV3-1/TRBV3-2,TRBJ2-3,NA,CASSQIAGAFTDTQYF
TRBV18,TRBJ2-7,NA,CASSPEVGEQYF
TRBV5-5,TRBJ2-7,once,CASSGGQGNYEQYF
TRBV5-1,TRBJ1-2,NA,CASRPDSQDRVYGYTF